What follows describes a single TCR beta chain. TCRdb's table, derived via immunoSEQ multiplex PCR, lists solely in-frame clones and lacks some. The repertoire holds about 170,000 clones, with around 79% as singletons. The entry originates in a study of blood T cell repertoires in COVID-19. About the research overall: In each case, the material was cDNA or gDNA derived from T cells, B-cell-depleted T cells, or PBMCs.

Participants spanned ages about 18 to 100 years and resided in over 20 US areas. Cohorts were determined from participant-reported clinical history. This CDR3 comprises 13 residues. The V and J ends lost 3 bases and 4 bases respectively, with 8 bases between them. Germline values: CDR1 KGHSH, CDR2 LQKENI. The specimen sequenced was PBMCs or T cells enriched from blood (not recorded which). This receptor was obtained from a woman in her seventies in a cohort exposed to, infected with or recovered from COVID-19 (not recorded which). This chain links TRBV18 with TRBJ2-3; D is perhaps TRBD1 (5 bases). For the CDR3, the DNA is TGTGCCAGCTCACCCCAGGGTCCAGATACGCAGTATTTT. It encodes CASSPQGPDTQYF.